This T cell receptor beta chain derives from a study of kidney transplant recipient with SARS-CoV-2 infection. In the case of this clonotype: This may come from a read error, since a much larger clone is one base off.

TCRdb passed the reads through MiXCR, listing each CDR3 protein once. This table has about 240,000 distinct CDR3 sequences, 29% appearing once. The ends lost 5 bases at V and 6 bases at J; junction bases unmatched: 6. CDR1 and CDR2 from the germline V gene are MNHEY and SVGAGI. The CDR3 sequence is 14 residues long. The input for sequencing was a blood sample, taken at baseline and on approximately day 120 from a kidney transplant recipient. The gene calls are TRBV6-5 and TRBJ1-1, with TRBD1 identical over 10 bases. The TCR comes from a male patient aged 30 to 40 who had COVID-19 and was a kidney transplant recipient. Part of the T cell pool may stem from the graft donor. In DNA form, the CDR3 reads TGTGCCAGCAGTGAATACGGACAGGGGGCTGAAGCTTTCTTT. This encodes CASSEYGQGAEAFF.